This TCR beta chain came from a study of T cells in Graves' hyperthyroidism and ophthalmopathy. Amplified TCR beta CDR3 regions came from RNA transcripts. Carried out on the TCR CDR3, a first-round RT-PCR used the HTBI primer set. TCRdb reprocessed the multiplex PCR reads with MiXCR, giving one entry per CDR3 protein. The sample includes 600,000 to 650,000 distinct CDR3 sequences, around 15% seen only once; the top ten take 3.5% to 4%. V was trimmed by 4 bases and J by 0 bases, leaving 7 bases between them. The germline V gene encodes CDR1 LGHDT and CDR2 YNNKEL (reference sequence). The CDR3 runs 14 residues. This clonotype came up many times.

The sequence derives from a woman aged 25-40 years with Graves' hyperthyroidism. Sequenced material: blood. The rearrangement uses TRBV3-1 and TRBJ1-3; no clear D gene. CDR3 sequence (DNA): TGTGCCAGCAGCCTAAGGAGCTCTGGAAACACCATATATTTT. Its translation is CASSLRSSGNTIYF.